A selection of T cell receptor beta chains follows, all from one sample in a study of blood T cells in healthy people across ages. TCRdb reprocessed the 5' RACE reads with MiXCR, giving one entry per CDR3 protein. Here the sample spans over a million distinct CDR3 sequences, 45% being singletons. The sample consisted of blood. Every receptor here comes from a woman between 55 and 75 years old in good health. Each CDR3 is given without its conserved first and last residue.

TRBV27	ASSFSVVAGGSNNEQF
TRBV12-3/TRBV12-4	ASSLVGFGGYT
TRBV20-1	SAQDRLLAKNIQY
TRBV6-2/TRBV6-3	ASSYRGTQGPCEQY
TRBV30	AYPLGSGYT
TRBV7-9	ASSRPDTYPYEQY
TRBV2	ASSEYGTTYEQY
TRBV6-5	ASSYSGPHSEQY
TRBV24-1	ATSDGGGWATQY
TRBV15	ATSTYPGGYYEQY
TRBV7-2	ASSPRQGYNEKLF
TRBV3-1	ASSQTYGGTYEQY
TRBV6-5	ASSYSRPGTASLQETQY
TRBV20-1	SARDFSGNSPLH
TRBV6-5	AGSETGGREKLF
TRBV12-3/TRBV12-4	ASRPAGGETQY
TRBV29-1	SVYSRRGSYEQY
TRBV27	ASSSAAYEQY
TRBV6-6	ASRPTGGKGAEKLF
TRBV5-1	ASSSRQGGVRETQY
TRBV7-8	ASSLRLADSYNEQF
TRBV7-9	ASSLRTGTGFSSEQY
TRBV12-3/TRBV12-4	ASRKIRQPNEKLF
TRBV20-1	SARGLASKVDERF
TRBV20-1	SATKQGVRETQY
TRBV7-2	ASSLAVTGKGHGYT
TRBV4-1	ASSKRRGQINNEQF
TRBV5-1	ASSLDKGGRNEQF
TRBV20-1	SARDPKTSGSIDEQF
TRBV2	ASSRSQPGPRRYTEAF
TRBV20-1	SARAGQGTGETQY
TRBV29-1	SARAVGETQY
TRBV28	ASRWTGAHEQF
TRBV24-1	ATSETGALDEQY
TRBV30	AWSVMDGYT
TRBV5-1	ASSPGLAGGTSTDTQY
TRBV5-1	ASSLVDSPIETQY
TRBV27	ASSLSLAEVYNEQF
TRBV19	ASSVEAPLSGANVLT
TRBV12-3/TRBV12-4	ASSMVPGQKNEQY
TRBV29-1	SVASLGVGMNTEAF
TRBV28	ASSSRDRGPTDTQY
TRBV20-1	SASALGHLEETQY
TRBV28	ASSVLRALGYT
TRBV27	ASSLAGPRANVLT
TRBV6-5	ASTPTSGRGNEQF